The T cell receptor beta chain described here comes from a study of early T cells in non-severe SARS-CoV-2 infection (dated by TCRdb to the early 2020s). The study in broad terms: Bulk RNA from unsorted whole blood was used for TCR sequencing, so alpha and beta chains could not be paired. The study at large found these results: VDJdb matching was skewed toward anti-spike CD8 responses and likely underestimated virus-specific expansions, missing private and CD4 specificities.

The study was a case-control design nested within a healthcare worker cohort in London, UK, with weekly nasopharyngeal swab PCR tests and blood sampling. Healthcare workers were recruited during the week of the UK lockdown, between 23 and 31 March 2020, and followed weekly for up to roughly 15 weeks. The receptor library was made with 5' RACE. TCRdb shows the sequencer as NextSeq 500. The TCR library protocol attached unique molecular identifiers to individual cDNA molecules to correct for sequencing error and PCR bias. Both TCR alpha and beta chains were sequenced, and tight co-correlation was observed between alpha and beta sequence abundances in each sample. In the original analysis: Decombinator V4 was used to perform V gene, J gene and CDR3 annotation of TCR sequences. Expanded TCRs were defined as changing significantly between any two time points under a Poisson model with p below 0.0001. TCR abundances were normalised to the total number of TCRs sequenced in each sample and reported as counts per million. TRAV1-2 paired with TRAJ12, TRAJ20 or TRAJ33 defined MAIT TCRs, while TRAV10 paired with TRAJ18 defined iNKT TCRs. VDJdb, accessed 1 November 2021, was searched for CMV, EBV and SARS-CoV-2 annotated TCRs, with TCRs annotated for multiple antigens excluded. TCRdb reanalyzed the raw reads on its own, using fastp at Q25 for trimming and MiXCR for clone calling, and kept in-frame beta chains. CDR3 protein sequences are deduplicated, and each keeps its most common genes and DNA. The V and J calls shown here were made by TCRdb, not taken from the authors' results. This sample has about 71,000 distinct CDR3 sequences in its table, and approximately 13% of those were observed once. The ten largest make up 2.5% to 3.5% of the sample.

The germline V end is reduced by 6 bases and the J end by 3 bases; junction bases left unmatched: 10. CDR1 and CDR2, per the germline V gene (reference sequence), are LGHDT and YNNKEL. Its CDR3 holds 15 amino acids, cysteine through phenylalanine. The only DNA kept is the CDR3, 45 bases in frame from the first base. This clonotype was picked up a small number of times. The antigen it binds to is not known. No base quality information exists; no much larger clone differs at one position. Sequenced material: whole blood, taken at baseline. This clonotype originated in an adult who was a healthcare worker with PCR-confirmed SARS-CoV-2 infection or an uninfected control (not recorded which). The chain is made from TRBV3-1 and TRBJ2-7; 8 middle bases align to TRBD1. The nucleotide sequence reads as follows: TGTGCCAGCAGTTACGGTGGGACAGGCCTCTACGAGCAGTACTTC. Its amino acids are CASSYGGTGLYEQYF.